The 2 T cell receptor beta chains below all came from one sample that was sequenced in a study of shared clonotypes between healthy human individuals. Measured with immunoSEQ multiplex PCR; TCRdb has only the in-frame clones, and not every one. The repertoire holds some 1 million clones, with approximately 76% as singletons. The sequenced sample was memory CD4+ T cells sorted from blood. The subset denotes: CD45RA-negative fraction. Every receptor here comes from a man aged 18 to 30 in good health.

Only one count was recorded for this clone. The V and J genes are TRBV5-4 and TRBJ2-5; TRBD2 matches at 11 bases. This CDR3 contains 17 residues. The trim removed 0 bases at V and 2 bases at J, leaving 6 bases unmatched. Germline V gene lookup returns CDR1 SGHNT and CDR2 YYREEE (reference sequence). As DNA, the CDR3 is TGTGCCAGCAGCTTGGCCGTGGTAGCGGGGGGGCAAGAGACCCAGTACTTC. Its protein is CASSLAVVAGGQETQYF. Full variable domain (rest looked up from reference TRBV5-4 and TRBJ2-5): ETGVTQSPTHLIKTRGQQVTLRCSSQSGHNTVSWYQQALGQGPQFIFQYYREEENGRGNFPPRFSGLQFPNYSSELNVNALELDDSALYLCASSLAVVAGGQETQYFGPGTRLLVL.

Only a few counts were recorded for this clone. Just one base apart from a much larger clone, this may be a read error. This chain joins TRBV7-9 and TRBJ2-6; tentatively, D is TRBD2 (6 bases). CDR3 length: 15 amino acids. V lost 8 bases and J lost 0, with 11 bases in between. CDR1 and CDR2 (germline): SEHNR, FQNEAQ (reference sequence). The CDR3 loop reads CASGPGGSGANVLTF. DNA of the CDR3: TGTGCCAGCGGACCCGGGGGCTCTGGGGCCAACGTCCTGACTTTC.